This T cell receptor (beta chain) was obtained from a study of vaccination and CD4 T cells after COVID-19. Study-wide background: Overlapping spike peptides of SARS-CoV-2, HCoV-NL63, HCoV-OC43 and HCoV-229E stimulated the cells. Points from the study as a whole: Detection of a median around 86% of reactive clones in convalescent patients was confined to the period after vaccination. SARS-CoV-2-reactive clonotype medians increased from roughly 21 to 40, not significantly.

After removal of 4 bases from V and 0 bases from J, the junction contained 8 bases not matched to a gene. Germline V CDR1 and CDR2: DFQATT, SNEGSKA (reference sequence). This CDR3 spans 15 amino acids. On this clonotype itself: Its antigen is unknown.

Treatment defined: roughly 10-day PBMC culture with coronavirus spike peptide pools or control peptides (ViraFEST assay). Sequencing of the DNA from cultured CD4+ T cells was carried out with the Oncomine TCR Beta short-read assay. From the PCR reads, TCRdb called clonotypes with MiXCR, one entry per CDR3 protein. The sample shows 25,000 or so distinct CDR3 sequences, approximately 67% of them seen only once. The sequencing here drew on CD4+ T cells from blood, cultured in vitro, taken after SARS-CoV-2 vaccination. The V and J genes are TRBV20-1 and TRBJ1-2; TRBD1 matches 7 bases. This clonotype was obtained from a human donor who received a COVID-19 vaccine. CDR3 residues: CSAIPGQLANYGYTF. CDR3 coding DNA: TGCAGTGCTATCCCGGGACAGTTAGCTAACTATGGCTACACCTTC.